Listed below are T cell receptor beta chains from one sample, sequenced in a study of cytomegalovirus exposure and HLA in healthy donors. Profiling relied on immunoSEQ multiplex PCR, and the TCRdb table lists in-frame clones only, not all of them. In the table there are roughly 100,000 clones, 75% to 90% of which are singletons. Specimen: PBMCs. The receptor set was obtained from a man younger than 45 in good health and CMV-seropositive. The CDR3 runs from the conserved cysteine through the conserved F or W. The D gene is left open where the match is weak. Rows may omit the clone size; those that give it use once, few, many or a size class.

V	J	D	size	CDR3	DNA
TRBV15	TRBJ1-2	.	.	CATSSEGEGYGYTF	TGTGCCACCAGCAGCGAAGGGGAAGGGTATGGCTACACCTTC
TRBV23-1	TRBJ2-7	TRBD1	.	CASSTDRGDSYEQYF	TGCGCCAGCAGTACCGACAGGGGGGACTCCTACGAGCAGTACTTC
TRBV11-1	TRBJ1-2	.	few	CASSPGQGYGYTF	TGTGCCAGCAGCCCCGGGCAGGGCTATGGCTACACCTTC
TRBV14	TRBJ1-5	.	few	CASSQVLVREQPQHF	TGTGCCAGCAGCCAAGTGTTGGTTAGAGAACAGCCCCAGCATTTT
TRBV27	TRBJ1-2	TRBD1	.	CASRKQGTDDYGYTF	TGTGCCAGCAGAAAACAGGGGACCGATGACTATGGCTACACCTTC
TRBV5-6	TRBJ2-1	TRBD1	.	CASSAGQGYTPFF	TGTGCCAGCAGCGCGGGACAGGGCTATACTCCGTTCTTC
TRBV6-4	TRBJ2-2	TRBD1	.	CASSDSIQGVTGELFF	TGTGCCAGCAGTGACTCGATCCAGGGGGTGACCGGGGAGCTGTTTTTT
TRBV7-9	TRBJ1-1	.	.	CASSTNYRANTEAFF	TGTGCCAGCAGCACAAATTACAGGGCTAACACTGAAGCTTTCTTT
TRBV6-5	TRBJ1-6	.	.	CASFETSGSPLHF	TGTGCCAGCTTTGAGACTTCTGGCTCACCCCTCCACTTT
TRBV6-5	TRBJ2-7	.	.	CASSSPGVYEQYF	TGTGCCAGCAGTTCCCCAGGGGTCTACGAGCAGTACTTC
TRBV25-1	TRBJ2-5	.	.	CASSDPNSGQETQYF	TGTGCCAGCAGTGACCCGAACAGTGGTCAAGAGACCCAGTACTTC
TRBV13	TRBJ2-3	TRBD2	.	CASSLGRAGGILDTQYF	TGTGCCAGCAGCTTAGGCCGGGCGGGGGGCATTCTAGATACGCAGTATTTT
TRBV5-1	TRBJ2-5	.	.	CASSLAGRRSGETQYF	TGCGCCAGCAGCTTGGCCGGCAGGCGATCGGGGGAGACCCAGTACTTC
TRBV15	TRBJ2-1	.	.	CATDAEINNEQFF	TGTGCCACTGATGCCGAGATCAACAATGAGCAGTTCTTC
TRBV7-3	TRBJ2-3	.	.	CASSLKLGGTDTQYF	TGTGCCAGCAGCTTAAAGTTAGGAGGCACAGATACGCAGTATTTT
TRBV13	TRBJ1-5	.	few	CASSFRGNQPQHF	TGTGCCAGCAGCTTTCGCGGCAATCAGCCCCAGCATTTT
TRBV2	TRBJ2-5	TRBD2	.	CASSGLAGPGLTQYF	TGTGCCAGCAGTGGCCTAGCGGGGCCCGGGTTGACCCAGTACTTC
TRBV4-1	TRBJ2-5	.	.	CASSQEGRPREGQETQYF	TGCGCCAGCAGCCAAGAAGGGAGACCCAGGGAAGGACAGGAGACCCAGTACTTC
TRBV5-1	TRBJ2-7	TRBD1	.	CASSYGQGAYEQYF	TGCGCCAGCAGCTACGGACAGGGCGCCTACGAGCAGTACTTC